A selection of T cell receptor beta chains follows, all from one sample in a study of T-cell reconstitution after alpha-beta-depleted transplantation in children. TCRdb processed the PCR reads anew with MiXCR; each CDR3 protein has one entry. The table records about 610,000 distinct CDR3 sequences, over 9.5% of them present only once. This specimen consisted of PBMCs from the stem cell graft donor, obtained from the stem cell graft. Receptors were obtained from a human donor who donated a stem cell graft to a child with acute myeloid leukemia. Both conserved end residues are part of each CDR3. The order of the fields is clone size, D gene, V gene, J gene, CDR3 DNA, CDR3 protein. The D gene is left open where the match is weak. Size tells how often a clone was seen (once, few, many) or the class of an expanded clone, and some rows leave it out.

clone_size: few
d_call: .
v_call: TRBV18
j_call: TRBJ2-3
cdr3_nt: TGTGCCAGCTCACCAGAGCTTAGCCAAGATACGCAGTATTTT
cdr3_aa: CASSPELSQDTQYF

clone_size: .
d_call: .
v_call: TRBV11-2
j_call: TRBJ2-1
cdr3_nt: TGTGCCAGCAGCTTAGGTGACAATTTATGGCAGTTCTTC
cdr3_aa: CASSLGDNLWQFF

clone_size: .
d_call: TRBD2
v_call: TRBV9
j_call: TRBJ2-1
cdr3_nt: TGTGCCAGCAGCGTAGTGGTAGCGGGAGGACACAATGAGCAGTTCTTC
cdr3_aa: CASSVVVAGGHNEQFF

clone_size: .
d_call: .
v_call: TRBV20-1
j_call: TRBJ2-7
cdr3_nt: TGCAGTGCTCCCGGGCAACAAACCTACGAGCAGTACTTC
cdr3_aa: CSAPGQQTYEQYF

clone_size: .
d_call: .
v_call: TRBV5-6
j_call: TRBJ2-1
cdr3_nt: TGTGCCAGCAGCTTGCTTACTAATGAGCAGTTCTTC
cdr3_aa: CASSLLTNEQFF

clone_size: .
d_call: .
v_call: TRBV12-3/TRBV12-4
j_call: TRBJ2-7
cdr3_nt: TGTGCCAGCAGTTTCTCTCCGAAGGGCTCCTACGAGCAGTACTTC
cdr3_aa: CASSFSPKGSYEQYF

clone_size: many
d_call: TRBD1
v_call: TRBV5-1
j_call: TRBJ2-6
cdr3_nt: TGCGCCAGCAGCCCGGAGACAGGGGGGATCTCTGGGGCCAACGTCCTGACTTTC
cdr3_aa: CASSPETGGISGANVLTF

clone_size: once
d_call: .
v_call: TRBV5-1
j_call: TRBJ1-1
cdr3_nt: TGCGCCAGCAGCTCGCCCACAGAGCCAGTAGCTTTCTTT
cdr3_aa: CASSSPTEPVAFF

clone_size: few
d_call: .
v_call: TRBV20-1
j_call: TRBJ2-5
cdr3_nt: TGCAGTGCTGTAGGGGGTGAGACCCAGTACTTC
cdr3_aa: CSAVGGETQYF

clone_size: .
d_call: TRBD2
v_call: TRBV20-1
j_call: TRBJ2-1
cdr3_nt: TGCAGTGCTAGTAAACCCACACTAGCGGCCGCCTACAATGAGCAGTTCTTC
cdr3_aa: CSASKPTLAAAYNEQFF

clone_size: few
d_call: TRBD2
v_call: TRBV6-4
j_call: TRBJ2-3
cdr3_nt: TGTGCCAGCAGTGACTCGTCTCTAGCGGGGGAACAGTATTTT
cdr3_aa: CASSDSSLAGEQYF

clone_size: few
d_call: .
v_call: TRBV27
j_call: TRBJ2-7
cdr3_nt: TGTGCCAGCAGTTGGAGCACAGGACATAGCTCCTACGAGCAGTACTTC
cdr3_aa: CASSWSTGHSSYEQYF

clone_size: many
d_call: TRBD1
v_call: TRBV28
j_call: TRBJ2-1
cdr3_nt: TGTGCCAGCAGAGGACAGGCTGAAAGGAATGAGCAGTTCTTC
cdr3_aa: CASRGQAERNEQFF

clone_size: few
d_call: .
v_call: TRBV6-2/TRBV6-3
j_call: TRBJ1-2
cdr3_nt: TGTGCCAGCAGAGACAACGCAGGGTATGGCTACACCTTC
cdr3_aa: CASRDNAGYGYTF

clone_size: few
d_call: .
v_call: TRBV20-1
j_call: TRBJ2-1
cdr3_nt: TGCAGTGCTAGGGCCGCGAGCTCCTACAATGAGCAGTTCTTC
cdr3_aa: CSARAASSYNEQFF

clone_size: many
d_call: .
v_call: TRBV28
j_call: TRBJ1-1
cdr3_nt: TGTGCCAGCAGTGGGGGCTGGAACACTGAAGCTTTCTTT
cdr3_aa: CASSGGWNTEAFF

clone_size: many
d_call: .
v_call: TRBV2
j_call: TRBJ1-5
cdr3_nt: TGTGCCAGCAGTGACACATTAGAGTCGCCCCAGCATTTT
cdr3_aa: CASSDTLESPQHF

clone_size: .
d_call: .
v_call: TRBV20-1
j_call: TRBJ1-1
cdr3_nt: TGCAGTGCTAGTAGGGCCACGGGGGGGAAGACTGAAGCTTTCTTT
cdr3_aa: CSASRATGGKTEAFF

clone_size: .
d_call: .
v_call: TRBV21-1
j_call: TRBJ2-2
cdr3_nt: TGTGCCAGCAGCAAAGTCCAGGCGGGAGAACCTACCGGGGAGCTGTTTTTT
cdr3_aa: CASSKVQAGEPTGELFF

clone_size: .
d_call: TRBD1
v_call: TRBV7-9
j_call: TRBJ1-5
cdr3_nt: TGTGCCAGCAGGCCCGGGACAGACAATCAGCCCCAGCATTTT
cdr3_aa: CASRPGTDNQPQHF

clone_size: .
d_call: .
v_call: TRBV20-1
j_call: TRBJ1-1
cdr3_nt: TGCAGTGCGGAATTGCTCCGGGAGGCTTTCTTT
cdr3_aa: CSAELLREAFF

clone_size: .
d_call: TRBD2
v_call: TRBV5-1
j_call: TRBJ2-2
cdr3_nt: TGCGCCAGCAGCGGGGGACTAGCGGGAGACACCGGGGAGCTGTTTTTT
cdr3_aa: CASSGGLAGDTGELFF